A selection of T cell receptor beta chains follows, all from one sample in a study of cytomegalovirus exposure and HLA in healthy donors. Data came from immunoSEQ multiplex PCR; TCRdb stores just in-frame clones and leaves some out. The repertoire holds about 84,000 clones, with around three fifths as singletons. Sequenced input: PBMCs. The receptor source for this set is a woman in her forties in good health and CMV-seropositive. Both conserved end residues are part of each CDR3. A D gene is named only where the DNA matches it firmly. A row's size may be missing; if present it is once, few, many or a size class.

D	size	V	J	length	DNA	CDR3
.	.	TRBV25-1	TRBJ2-7	14	TGTGCCACATCGACCGGGACAACGGCCTACGAGCAGTACTTC	CATSTGTTAYEQYF
TRBD1	.	TRBV4-3	TRBJ2-7	17	TGCGCCAGCAGCCAAGTTTGGGGGGGGACAGGGGTTTACGAGCAGTACTTC	CASSQVWGGTGVYEQYF
TRBD1	.	TRBV13	TRBJ2-3	16	TGTGCCAGCAGCTCGCCTCTAGGGACAGGGGGAGATACGCAGTATTTT	CASSSPLGTGGDTQYF
TRBD1	.	TRBV9	TRBJ2-5	14	TGTGCCAGCAGCGCCGGGACAGGGTCAAAGACCCAGTACTTC	CASSAGTGSKTQYF
TRBD1	.	TRBV9	TRBJ1-2	16	TGTGCCAGCACCACCTTTTCCGGGACAGGGGGCTTTGGCTACACCTTC	CASTTFSGTGGFGYTF
TRBD2	.	TRBV7-9	TRBJ2-1	14	TGTGCCAGCCAAAGCGGGAGCTCCTACAATGAGCAGTTCTTC	CASQSGSSYNEQFF
TRBD1	.	TRBV6-6	TRBJ1-1	15	TGTGCCAGCAGTCTTATTGGGACAGGAAACACTGAAGCTTTCTTT	CASSLIGTGNTEAFF
.	.	TRBV30	TRBJ1-1	13	TGTGCCTGGAGTGTACTGGTGAACACTGAAGCTTTCTTT	CAWSVLVNTEAFF
.	few	TRBV5-1	TRBJ2-5	16	TGCGCCAGCAGCTTGGCTCAGGGTTCACCCCAAGAGACCCAGTACTTC	CASSLAQGSPQETQYF
TRBD1	.	TRBV2	TRBJ1-1	13	TGTGCCAGCAGTGGCAGGGGGCGAACTGAAGCTTTCTTT	CASSGRGRTEAFF
.	once	TRBV7-2	TRBJ1-4	13	TGTGCCAGCAGCTTAAACGGCCGGAGTGAGCTGTTTTTT	CASSLNGRSELFF
.	few	TRBV7-9	TRBJ1-1	12	TGTGCCAGCAGCTTAGGCGGACTTGTCGCTTTCTTT	CASSLGGLVAFF
.	.	TRBV28	TRBJ1-2	13	TGTGCCAGCAGCTCCTCACGACGGGGGGGCTACACCTTC	CASSSSRRGGYTF
.	.	TRBV15	TRBJ2-7	14	TGTGCCACCAGCAGAGGTGGCAGCTCCTACGAGCAGTACTTC	CATSRGGSSYEQYF
TRBD1	few	TRBV2	TRBJ1-1	16	TGTGCCAGCAGTGAAGCGAGGGGACAGGGGTTAAATGAAGCTTTCTTT	CASSEARGQGLNEAFF
TRBD2	.	TRBV29-1	TRBJ2-7	16	TGCAGCGTAACGGGCGGGAGGGGAGCCAACTCCTACGAGCAGTACTTC	CSVTGGRGANSYEQYF
.	.	TRBV11-2	TRBJ2-3	19	TGTGCCAGCAGCTTAGGAGACTGGACAGTTTCGACTAGCACAGATACGCAGTATTTT	CASSLGDWTVSTSTDTQYF
TRBD2	once	TRBV4-3	TRBJ2-1	15	TGCGCCAGCAGCCTTCGACTAGCGGGAGGTCGGGAGCAGTTCTTC	CASSLRLAGGREQFF
.	.	TRBV9	TRBJ1-4	15	TGTGCCAGCAGCGCCGAGGCAGGGTTCGGGGAAAAACTGTTTTTT	CASSAEAGFGEKLFF
TRBD1	few	TRBV7-6	TRBJ2-3	14	TGTGCCAGCAGCTTACGGACAGGTGGAGATACGCAGTATTTT	CASSLRTGGDTQYF
TRBD1	.	TRBV11-3	TRBJ2-7	14	TGTGCCAGCAGCCTCAGGGGGCTAGGCTACGAGCAGTACTTC	CASSLRGLGYEQYF
TRBD2	.	TRBV2	TRBJ2-7	13	TGTGCCAGCAGTGGAGCGGGAGTCGGGGAGCAGTACTTC	CASSGAGVGEQYF
.	.	TRBV5-1	TRBJ1-5	15	TGCGCCAGCAGCTTGGACGCAGGGGCCGATCAGCCCCAGCATTTT	CASSLDAGADQPQHF
TRBD2	.	TRBV6-7	TRBJ2-1	20	TGTGCCAGCAGTTCTCTTATCTCGACCTGCCCGGGACTAGCGCACAATGAGCAGTTCTTC	CASSSLISTCPGLAHNEQFF
.	.	TRBV28	TRBJ1-5	13	TGTGCCACCAACAGGGTGACCGATCAGCCCCAGCATTTT	CATNRVTDQPQHF
.	.	TRBV28	TRBJ2-7	15	TGTGCCAGCAGTTCGGGCACAGGGTCCCCCTACGAGCAGTACTTC	CASSSGTGSPYEQYF
TRBD2	.	TRBV27	TRBJ2-1	17	TGTGCCAGCAGTAGAATTCGACTAGCGGGAGTGAACAATGAGCAGTTCTTC	CASSRIRLAGVNNEQFF
.	.	TRBV5-1	TRBJ2-5	11	TGCGCCAGTTTATCTCAAGAGACCCAGTACTTC	CASLSQETQYF
TRBD1	.	TRBV19	TRBJ1-5	15	TGTGCCAGTAGCTACACAGGGGTAAGCAATCAGCCCCAGCATTTT	CASSYTGVSNQPQHF
.	.	TRBV11-3	TRBJ2-5	12	TGTGCCAGCAGCTTTCTTCAAGAGACCCAGTACTTC	CASSFLQETQYF
.	.	TRBV15	TRBJ2-4	16	TGTGCCACCAGCAGAGATCGTTCGGGGTTCGGAAACATTCAGTACTTC	CATSRDRSGFGNIQYF
TRBD2	.	TRBV28	TRBJ2-7	15	TGTGCCAGCAGTACCTCTAGCGGGAGTTCCTACGAGCAGTACTTC	CASSTSSGSSYEQYF
.	.	TRBV7-2	TRBJ1-4	14	TGTGCCAGCAGGTGGGGAGGGGCTAATGAAAAACTGTTTTTT	CASRWGGANEKLFF
.	.	TRBV4-1	TRBJ2-3	13	TGCGCCAGCAGCGGCCAGTCCGGGGATACGCAGTATTTT	CASSGQSGDTQYF
.	once	TRBV7-2	TRBJ1-2	12	TGTGCCAGCAGCTTAACGGTTAACGGCTACACCTTC	CASSLTVNGYTF
.	.	TRBV6-1	TRBJ2-7	13	TGTGCCAGCAGTGAAAACGAGGTATACGGGCAGTACTTC	CASSENEVYGQYF
.	.	TRBV28	TRBJ1-3	14	TGTGCCAGCGCCCGGGGGGGGTCTGGAAACACCATATATTTT	CASARGGSGNTIYF
.	.	TRBV29-1	TRBJ1-5	12	TGCAGCGTTGGGCAGGGAGGCCAGCCCCAGCATTTT	CSVGQGGQPQHF
TRBD1	.	TRBV6-1	TRBJ1-5	14	TGTGCCAGCATTCTTGGTGACAGGGGGAAGCCCCAGCATTTT	CASILGDRGKPQHF
TRBD1	few	TRBV28	TRBJ1-5	15	TGTGCCAGCAGTTGGGACAGGGGGCTCGGTAGGGCCCAGCATTTT	CASSWDRGLGRAQHF
TRBD2	.	TRBV7-2	TRBJ2-7	15	TGTGCCAGCAGCTCGGGACTAGCGGGGCCTTACGAGCAGTACTTC	CASSSGLAGPYEQYF
TRBD1	.	TRBV13	TRBJ2-7	17	TGTGCCAGCAGCCCAAGGACTGACAGGGGTGCTACCTACGAGCAGTACTTC	CASSPRTDRGATYEQYF
TRBD2	.	TRBV19	TRBJ2-1	18	TGTGCCAGTAGTCCCCGGGGGGTAGCGGTGGACGTACACAATGAGCAGTTCTTC	CASSPRGVAVDVHNEQFF
TRBD1	.	TRBV6-1	TRBJ1-1	15	TGTGCCAGCAGTGTAGGAGGGGGCTTTAACACTGAAGCTTTCTTT	CASSVGGGFNTEAFF
TRBD1	few	TRBV5-4	TRBJ1-4	18	TGTGCCAGCAGCTTGGGACTAAGACAGGGGGCGCCTAATGAAAAACTGTTTTTT	CASSLGLRQGAPNEKLFF
.	few	TRBV27	TRBJ1-2	13	TGTGCCAGCAGTTTGAGGGCCAACTATGGCTACACCTTC	CASSLRANYGYTF
TRBD1	few	TRBV2	TRBJ1-2	13	TGTGCCAGCAGGCGGGACAGTAATTATGGCTACACCTTC	CASRRDSNYGYTF
TRBD2	.	TRBV4-3	TRBJ2-5	15	TGCGCCAGCAGCCTAGGCGGGGGACTCCAAGAGACCCAGTACTTC	CASSLGGGLQETQYF
.	once	TRBV19	TRBJ2-3	13	TGTGCCAGTAGAGAGGTAGCGGCAGATACGCAGTATTTT	CASREVAADTQYF
TRBD1	.	TRBV4-3	TRBJ1-2	15	TGCGCCAGCAGCCGGAGACAGGGAGGAGTCGATGGCTACACCTTC	CASSRRQGGVDGYTF
TRBD1	.	TRBV5-1	TRBJ1-4	15	TGCGCCAGCAGCCGGAGGACAGGGTCCAATGAAAAACTGTTTTTT	CASSRRTGSNEKLFF
.	few	TRBV5-5	TRBJ2-3	15	TGTGCCAGCAGCTTGGCTCCGACTAGCACAGATACGCAGTATTTT	CASSLAPTSTDTQYF
.	few	TRBV6-1	TRBJ1-5	15	TGTGCCAGCAGTGAATACCTCTATAGCAATCAGCCCCAGCATTTT	CASSEYLYSNQPQHF
.	.	TRBV27	TRBJ2-5	11	TGTGCCAGCTCTCCGGAAGAGACCCAGTACTTC	CASSPEETQYF